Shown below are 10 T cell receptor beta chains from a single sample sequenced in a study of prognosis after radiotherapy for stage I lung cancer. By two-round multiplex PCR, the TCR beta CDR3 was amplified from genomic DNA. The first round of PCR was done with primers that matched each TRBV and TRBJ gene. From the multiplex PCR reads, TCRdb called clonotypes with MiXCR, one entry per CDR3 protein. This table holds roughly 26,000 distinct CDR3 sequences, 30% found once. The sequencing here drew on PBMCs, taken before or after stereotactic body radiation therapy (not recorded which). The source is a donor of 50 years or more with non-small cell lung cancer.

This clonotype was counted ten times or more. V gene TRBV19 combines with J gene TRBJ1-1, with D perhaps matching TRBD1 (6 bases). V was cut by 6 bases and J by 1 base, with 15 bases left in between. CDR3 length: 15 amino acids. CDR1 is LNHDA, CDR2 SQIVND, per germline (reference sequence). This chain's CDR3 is CASRLYWGANTEAFF. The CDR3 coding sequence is TGTGCCAGTAGACTGTATTGGGGGGCGAACACTGAAGCTTTCTTT.

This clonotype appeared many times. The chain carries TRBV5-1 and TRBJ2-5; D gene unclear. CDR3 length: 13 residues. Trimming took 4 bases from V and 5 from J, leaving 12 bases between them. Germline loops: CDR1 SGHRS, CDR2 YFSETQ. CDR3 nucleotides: TGCGCCAGCAGCCCCCTAGTGGGGGAGACCCAGTACTTC. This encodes CASSPLVGETQYF.

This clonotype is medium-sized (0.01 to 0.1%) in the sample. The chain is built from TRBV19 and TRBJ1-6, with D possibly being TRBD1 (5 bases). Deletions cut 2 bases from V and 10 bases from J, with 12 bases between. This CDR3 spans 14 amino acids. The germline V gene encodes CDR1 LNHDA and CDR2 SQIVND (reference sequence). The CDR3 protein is CASSILTGLSPLHF. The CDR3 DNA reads TGTGCCAGTAGTATACTTACAGGCCTATCACCCCTCCACTTT.

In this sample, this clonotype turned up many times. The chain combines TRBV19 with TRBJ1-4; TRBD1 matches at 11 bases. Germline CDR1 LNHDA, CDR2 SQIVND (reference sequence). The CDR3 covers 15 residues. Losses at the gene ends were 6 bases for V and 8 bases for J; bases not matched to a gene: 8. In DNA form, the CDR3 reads TGTGCCAGTAGGCGTCCGGGACAGGGGGTCGAAAAACTGTTTTTT. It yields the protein CASRRPGQGVEKLFF.

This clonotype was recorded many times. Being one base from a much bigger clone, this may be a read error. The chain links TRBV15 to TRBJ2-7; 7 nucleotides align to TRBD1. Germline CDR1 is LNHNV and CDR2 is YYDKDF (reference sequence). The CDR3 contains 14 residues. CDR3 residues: CATGRGTVSYEQYF. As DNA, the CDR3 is TGTGCCACCGGCAGAGGGACAGTCTCCTACGAGCAGTACTTC.

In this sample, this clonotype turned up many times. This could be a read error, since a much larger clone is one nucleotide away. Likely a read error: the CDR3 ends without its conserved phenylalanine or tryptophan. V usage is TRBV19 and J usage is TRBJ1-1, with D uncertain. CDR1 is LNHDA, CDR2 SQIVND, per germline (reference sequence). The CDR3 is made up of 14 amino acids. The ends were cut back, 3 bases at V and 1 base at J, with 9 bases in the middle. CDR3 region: CASSIHQKNTEAFS. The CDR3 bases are TGTGCCAGTAGTATTCACCAGAAGAACACTGAAGCTTTCTCT.

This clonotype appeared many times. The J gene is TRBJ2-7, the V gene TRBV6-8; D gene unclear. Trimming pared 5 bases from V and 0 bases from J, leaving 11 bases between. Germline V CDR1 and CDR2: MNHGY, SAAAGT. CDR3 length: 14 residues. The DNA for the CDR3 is TGTGCCAGCAGTAAGTGTCGATTCTCCTACGAGCAGTACTTC. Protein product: CASSKCRFSYEQYF.

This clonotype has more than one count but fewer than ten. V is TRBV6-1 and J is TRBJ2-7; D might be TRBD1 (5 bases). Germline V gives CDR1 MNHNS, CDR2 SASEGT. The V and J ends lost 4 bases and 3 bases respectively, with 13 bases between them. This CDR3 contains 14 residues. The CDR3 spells CASSAWTSHYEQYF. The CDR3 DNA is TGTGCCAGCAGTGCCTGGACAAGTCACTACGAGCAGTACTTC.

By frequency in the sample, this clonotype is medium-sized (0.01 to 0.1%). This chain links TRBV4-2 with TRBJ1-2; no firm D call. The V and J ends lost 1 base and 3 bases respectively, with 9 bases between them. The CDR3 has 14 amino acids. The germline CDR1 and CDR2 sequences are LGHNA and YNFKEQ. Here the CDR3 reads CASSQAAQDYGYTF. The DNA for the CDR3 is TGTGCCAGCAGCCAAGCAGCCCAAGACTATGGCTACACCTTC.

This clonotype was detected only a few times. CDR3 amino acids: CAWSVRTSGAKPPAQYF. The DNA of the CDR3 is TGTGCCTGGAGTGTCCGGACTAGCGGGGCCAAACCGCCTGCGCAGTATTTT. V gene TRBV30 combines with J gene TRBJ2-3; TRBD2 matches 12 bases. CDR1 and CDR2 (germline): GTSNPN, SVGIG (reference sequence). The CDR3 is made up of 17 amino acids. Trimming removed 0 bases from V and 10 bases from J; junction bases left unmatched: 14.